The 29 T cell receptor beta chains presented below share a single source sample, sequenced in a study of human T cells and chemical hapten exposure. The time point denotes: patch test 3, about 24 weeks after DPC sensitization. As for treatment: therapeutic diphenylcyclopropenone sensitization with weekly scalp DPC. TCRdb fed the RACE reads into MiXCR, producing one record per CDR3 protein. The sample includes 95,000 to 150,000 distinct CDR3 sequences, roughly 10% of them seen just once. Sequenced here: whole blood, sampled in connection with sensitization to the hapten diphenylcyclopropenone (DPC). All receptors derive from a woman aged 45-59 years with alopecia areata. Some clones in this sample may be carry-over from other donors' samples.

This chain connects TRBV3-1 to TRBJ2-1, with D maybe TRBD1 (5 bases). This CDR3 contains 14 residues. With 1 base removed from V and 6 bases from J, the gap between germline ends came to 10 bases. CDR1 LGHDT and CDR2 YNNKEL come from the germline V gene (reference sequence). In DNA form, the CDR3 reads TGTGCCAGCAGCCAAGTTAGGGGAACCAATGAGCAGTTCTTC. Amino acid sequence: CASSQVRGTNEQFF.

The chain links TRBV28 to TRBJ1-2; 7 bases agree with TRBD1. V dropped 2 bases and J dropped 7; count of bases not matched to a gene: 16. Looked up from germline, CDR1 is MDHEN and CDR2 is SYDVKM. This CDR3 region has 17 residues. The CDR3 region has the DNA TGTGCCAGCAGTTTAGTTTCCAGGGGGATGGTTTCGGGTGGCTACACCTTC. Its protein product is CASSLVSRGMVSGGYTF.

The chain uses TRBV5-1 and TRBJ2-1, with D possibly being TRBD1 or TRBD2 (6 bases each). This CDR3 is 16 amino acids long. Trimming shortened V by 0 bases and J by 4 bases, and 14 bases separated the two germline ends. In germline, CDR1 is SGHRS, CDR2 YFSETQ. CDR3 DNA: TGCGCCAGCAGCTTGGGGGAGGTACAGGGTTACAATGAGCAGTTCTTC. Protein sequence: CASSLGEVQGYNEQFF.

There are many counts of this clonotype. The CDR3 loop reads CASSSRVGPREQYF. The CDR3 DNA follows: TGTGCCAGCAGCTCCAGAGTAGGACCGAGAGAGCAGTACTTC. J is TRBJ2-7 and V is TRBV7-8; D is uncertain. This CDR3 has 14 residues. V lost 4 bases and J 7 bases, leaving 17 bases between the germline ends. Germline V gene data show CDR1 as SGHVS and CDR2 as FQNEAQ.

This clonotype was observed a few times. V usage is TRBV18 and J usage is TRBJ2-6; 7 nucleotides match TRBD1. The CDR3 has 15 residues. The germline CDR1 and CDR2 sequences are KGHSH and LQKENI. The V segment lost 5 bases and the J segment 7 bases; nucleotides outside the gene matches: 8. In nucleotides, the CDR3 is TGTGCCAGCTCAAACACAGGGGTAGGAGCCAACGTCCTGACTTTC. Amino acids: CASSNTGVGANVLTF. Supplemented by reference TRBV18 and TRBJ2-6, the full variable domain reads NAGVMQNPRHLVRRRGQEARLRCSPMKGHSHVYWYRQLPEEGLKFMVYLQKENIIDESGMPKERFSAEFPKEGPSILRIQQVVRGDSAAYFCASSNTGVGANVLTFGAGSRLTVL.

The rearrangement links TRBV28 to TRBJ1-1; 12 nucleotides agree with TRBD1. Trimming cost V 6 bases and J 5 bases; bases outside gene matches: 13. Germline assignment: CDR1 MDHEN and CDR2 SYDVKM. This CDR3 has 17 residues. CDR3: CASSGRPGTGGRTEAFF. CDR3 nucleotide sequence: TGTGCCAGCAGCGGACGGCCCGGGACAGGGGGCCGTACTGAAGCTTTCTTT.

This clonotype has a count of ten or more. The genes are TRBV5-1 and TRBJ2-5; a possible D gene is TRBD2 (7 bases). The CDR3 is 15 residues long. Germline loops: CDR1 SGHRS, CDR2 YFSETQ. V was clipped by 0 bases and J by 4 bases, with 13 bases between them. This chain's CDR3 is CASSLDGGQGETQYF. CDR3 in DNA: TGCGCCAGCAGCTTGGACGGGGGGCAGGGAGAGACCCAGTACTTC.

This clonotype has just a few counts. V is TRBV12-3 or TRBV12-4 and J is TRBJ2-4; D tentatively reads TRBD1 or TRBD2 (5 bases each). The CDR3 loop spans 15 amino acids. V was trimmed by 8 bases and J by 7 bases, leaving 21 bases between them. The CDR3 DNA sequence: TGTGCCAGCTGCCCGTCTCAGTCACGGGGCAACATTCAGTACTTC. It translates to CASCPSQSRGNIQYF.

This clonotype was found a few times. This sequence joins TRBV27 and TRBJ1-5; 10 bases match TRBD1. Germline V gene data show CDR1 as MNHEY and CDR2 as SMNVEV (reference sequence). The CDR3 totals 14 residues. Germline trimming cut 5 bases from V and 5 bases from J; bases unmatched to any gene: 3. CDR3 region: CASSATGGYQPQHF. In DNA form, the CDR3 reads TGTGCCAGCAGTGCGACAGGGGGCTATCAGCCCCAGCATTTT.

This clonotype occurred a few times. CDR3 loop: CASMVGETQYF. The CDR3 DNA follows: TGTGCCAGCATGGTTGGAGAGACCCAGTACTTC. The chain joins TRBV2 to TRBJ2-5; D uncertain. V was clipped by 7 bases and J by 4 bases, with 7 bases between them. CDR1 and CDR2 (germline): SNHLY, FYNNEI. The CDR3 spans 11 residues.

This clonotype was seen a handful of times. This chain uses TRBV6-5 with TRBJ1-4; D is unresolved. Germline-derived CDR1 and CDR2 are MNHEY and SVGAGI. V lost 2 bases, J lost 13 bases, and 8 bases lay in between. The CDR3 runs to 11 residues. This CDR3 is CASSYLGRLFF. The CDR3 nucleotides read TGTGCCAGCAGTTACCTGGGAAGACTGTTTTTT.

The CDR3, as DNA: TGCGCCAGCAGCCACTCACGGTGGGCGGGAGGGCATCAAGATACGCAGTATTTT. It specifies CASSHSRWAGGHQDTQYF. The chain couples TRBV4-3 to TRBJ2-3; TRBD2 agrees at 9 bases. The CDR3 totals 18 residues. The V gene's germline CDR1 is LGHNA and CDR2 YSLEER. Losses at the gene ends were 3 bases for V and 5 bases for J; bases not matched to a gene: 15.

This clonotype was seen many times. This chain connects TRBV6-2 or TRBV6-3 to TRBJ1-5; D is unresolved. CDR1 and CDR2 (germline): MNHEY, SVGEGT. The V gene lost 6 bases and the J gene lost 1 base, with 10 bases spanning the gap. The CDR3 spans 14 residues. In DNA form, the CDR3 reads TGTGCCAGCAGACCTTTAGAGAGCAATCAGCCCCAGCATTTT. It encodes CASRPLESNQPQHF.

This clonotype appeared a few times. The V and J genes are TRBV12-3 or TRBV12-4 and TRBJ2-7, with 7 bases lining up with TRBD1. This CDR3 region has 12 residues. With 5 bases clipped from V and 5 bases from J, the junction kept 3 bases outside the gene matches. The CDR3 region is CASSPGTDEQYF. In DNA, the CDR3 is TGTGCCAGCAGTCCAGGGACAGACGAGCAGTACTTC.

This chain joins TRBV29-1 and TRBJ1-1; D is possibly TRBD1 (5 bases). Per germline, CDR1 SQVTM and CDR2 ANQGSEA. The CDR3 is 12 amino acids. V lost 6 bases, J lost 0 bases, and 8 bases lay in between. The CDR3 spells CSVRTLNTEAFF. CDR3 nucleotides: TGCAGCGTCCGGACATTGAACACTGAAGCTTTCTTT.

This clonotype has a handful of counts. V gene TRBV9 combines with J gene TRBJ2-3; the D gene is possibly TRBD1 (7 bases). This CDR3 spans 13 amino acids. CDR1 and CDR2 from the germline V gene are SGDLS and YYNGEE. Trimming stripped 7 bases from V and 3 bases from J, with 12 bases between. Here the CDR3 DNA reads TGTGCCAGCTCAGGGGGGACTACAGATACGCAGTATTTT. Its protein product is CASSGGTTDTQYF.

The rearrangement links TRBV7-2 to TRBJ2-3, with 11 positions matching TRBD2. From germline, CDR1 is SGHTA and CDR2 FQGNSA. V lost 0 bases and J lost 6; bases outside the gene matches: 11. The CDR3 is 18 amino acids. CDR3 bases: TGTGCCAGCAGCTTAGCCCTAGTAGCGGGAGGGCCGGGGGATACGCAGTATTTT. Its protein is CASSLALVAGGPGDTQYF.

Only a few counts were recorded for this clonotype. The chain couples TRBV12-3 or TRBV12-4 to TRBJ1-1, with D unclear. With 2 bases removed from V and 1 base from J, the gap between germline ends came to 5 bases. The CDR3 is 13 residues long. CDR3 sequence (DNA): TGTGCCAGCAGTTTATTACAGAACACTGAAGCTTTCTTT. Translation gives CASSLLQNTEAFF.

This clonotype turned up a few times. The J gene is TRBJ2-7, the V gene TRBV6-5; perhaps TRBD2 as D (6 bases). CDR1 MNHEY and CDR2 SVGAGI come from the germline V gene. The germline V and J ends were trimmed by 8 bases and 9 bases, with 14 bases remaining between them. This CDR3 has 11 amino acids. The CDR3 spells CASQDQGGQYF. The CDR3 bases are TGTGCCAGCCAGGACCAGGGAGGGCAGTACTTC.

This clonotype occurred a few times. V usage is TRBV27 and J usage is TRBJ2-7; TRBD1 is a possible D gene (5 bases). CDR1 and CDR2 (germline): MNHEY, SMNVEV (reference sequence). The V end was cut by 8 bases, the J end by 6 bases, with 17 bases between. The CDR3 length is 13 residues. CDR3 bases: TGTGCCAGCGGCCCCCGGACACATACCGAGCAGTACTTC. Its translation: CASGPRTHTEQYF.

This clonotype was detected a few times. V and J are TRBV12-3 or TRBV12-4 and TRBJ1-1; tentatively, D is TRBD1 (5 bases). V lost 5 bases and J lost 3, with 13 bases in between. The CDR3 consists of 14 residues. The DNA for the CDR3 is TGTGCCAGCAGTCCCACCGGGGGTTACACTGAAGCTTTCTTT. Translated: CASSPTGGYTEAFF.

This clonotype was detected only a few times. The V gene is TRBV2, the J gene TRBJ1-1; 12 nucleotides match TRBD1. The CDR3 runs to 14 residues. The V gene end was trimmed by 6 bases and the J gene end by 11 bases; junction bases not matched to a gene: 10. Germline CDR1 reads SNHLY; CDR2 reads FYNNEI. The CDR3 bases are TGTGCCAGCAGCCCGGGACAGGGGGCCGTGTTGGCTTTCTTT. It is translated as CASSPGQGAVLAFF.

The V gene is TRBV20-1, the J gene TRBJ1-2; D gene uncertain. The V gene's germline CDR1 is DFQATT and CDR2 SNEGSKA (reference sequence). The CDR3 extends over 11 amino acids. V was trimmed by 4 bases and J by 8 bases, leaving 11 bases between them. The CDR3 DNA reads TGCAGTGCTATCTTGCCCGGAGGCTACACCTTC. Its translation: CSAILPGGYTF.

The rearrangement uses TRBV5-6 and TRBJ2-7, with no clear D. This CDR3 contains 14 residues. Germline lookup yields CDR1 SGHDT and CDR2 YYEEEE. V gave up 0 bases and J gave up 2 bases, with 9 bases separating them. In DNA, the CDR3 is TGTGCCAGCAGCTTGGGCAGTCGGACCTACGAGCAGTACTTC. Translation gives CASSLGSRTYEQYF.

Concerning this clonotype: A read error may explain this, as a much larger clone is one base away. The CDR3 nucleotides are TGTGCCAGCAGTCGAACCGGGACAGGGGTCGATGGCTACACCTTC. As protein: CASSRTGTGVDGYTF. This chain uses TRBV12-3 or TRBV12-4 with TRBJ1-2, with TRBD1 matching over 10 bases. This CDR3 has 15 amino acids. V lost 5 bases to trimming and J lost 6 bases; unmatched junction nucleotides: 9.

This rearrangement joins TRBV12-3 or TRBV12-4 to TRBJ2-5; D is possibly TRBD1 (6 bases). CDR3 length: 17 amino acids. Trimming removed 5 bases at V and 2 bases at J, with 21 bases between. The CDR3, as DNA: TGTGCCAGCAGTCCTCGGTTCCTAGGGGGAGTACAAGAGACCCAGTACTTC. Translating it yields CASSPRFLGGVQETQYF.

This chain uses TRBV20-1 with TRBJ2-1, with D perhaps given as TRBD1 or TRBD2 (5 bases each). The CDR3 sequence is 14 residues long. V lost 7 bases and J 1 base, leaving 14 bases between the germline ends. Germline values: CDR1 DFQATT, CDR2 SNEGSKA (reference sequence). The CDR3 nucleotides read TGCAGTGGTACGGGACCCCGGTCCTACAATGAGCAGTTCTTC. It translates to CSGTGPRSYNEQFF.

In this sample, this clonotype turned up many times. This chain uses TRBV20-1 with TRBJ1-2; D ambiguous. Germline values: CDR1 DFQATT, CDR2 SNEGSKA (reference sequence). This CDR3 is 13 amino acids long. The V and J ends lost 5 bases and 0 bases respectively, with 10 bases between them. Written as DNA, the CDR3 is TGCAGTGCTCGTGCCCCACCTAACTATGGCTACACCTTC. Protein: CSARAPPNYGYTF.

The J gene is TRBJ2-3, the V gene TRBV3-1; TRBD2 agrees at 7 bases. This CDR3 has 15 amino acids. J was trimmed by 4 bases and V by 4 bases; bases with no gene match: 8. Germline CDR1 and CDR2: LGHDT and YNNKEL (reference sequence). For the CDR3, the DNA is TGTGCCAGCAGCCCCCGTGATCGGGAGGCAGATACGCAGTATTTT. It is translated as CASSPRDREADTQYF.